The clone carrying this TCR beta chain was picked up a small number of times. Its antigen is not known. The CDR3 extends over 13 amino acids. The germline V gene has CDR1 SQVTM and CDR2 ANQGSEA. The junction had 4 bases not matched to a gene; V was cut back by 0 bases and J by 7 bases. The data were taken from a study of CD8 T cells in ankylosing spondylitis. Study-level results: As reported, disease-linked clones showed significant enrichment in matched ankylosing spondylitis synovial fluid. Peripheral blood samples showed relatively rare disease-linked clones, and these clones were CD8+. Ankylosing spondylitis blood appeared to be characterized by a TCR beta motif of several highly homologous variants.

Researchers built TCR beta libraries using quantitative 5'-RACE with molecular barcodes. One entry per CDR3 protein, called by TCRdb with MiXCR from the 5' RACE reads. There are over 700,000 distinct CDR3 sequences in the sample; around 17% occur only once, and about 19% lies in the top ten. The chain combines TRBV29-1 with TRBJ1-1, with 8 bases matching TRBD1. The sample consisted of blood, either unsorted or a sorted T cell fraction (not recorded which). The receptor was derived from a male donor with ankylosing spondylitis. DNA of the CDR3: TGCAGCGTTGAAGACCCGACAGGGGTTGAAGCTTTCTTT. Encoded protein: CSVEDPTGVEAFF. The whole variable domain, remainder taken from reference TRBV29-1 and TRBJ1-1, is SAVISQKPSRDICQRGTSLTIQCQVDSQVTMMFWYRQQPGQSLTLIATANQGSEATYESGFVIDKFPISRPNLTFSTLTVSNMSPEDSSIYLCSVEDPTGVEAFFGQGTRLTVV.